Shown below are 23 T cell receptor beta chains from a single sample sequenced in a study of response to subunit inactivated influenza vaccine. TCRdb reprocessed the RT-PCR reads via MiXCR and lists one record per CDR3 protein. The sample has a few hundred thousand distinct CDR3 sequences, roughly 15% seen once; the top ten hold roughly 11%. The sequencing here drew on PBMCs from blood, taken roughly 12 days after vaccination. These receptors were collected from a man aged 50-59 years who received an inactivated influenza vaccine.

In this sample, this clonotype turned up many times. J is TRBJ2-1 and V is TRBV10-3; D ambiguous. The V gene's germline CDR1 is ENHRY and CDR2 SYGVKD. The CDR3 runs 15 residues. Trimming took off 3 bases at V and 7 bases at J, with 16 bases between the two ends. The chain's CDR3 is CAISESSTTGNEQFF. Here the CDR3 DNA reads TGTGCCATCAGTGAAAGTTCTACTACCGGGAATGAGCAGTTCTTC.

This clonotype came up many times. The DNA for the CDR3 is TGCGCCAGCAGCCAACTGACGACTAGCGGGAGGGGAGAGCAGTACTTC. Amino acid sequence: CASSQLTTSGRGEQYF. The rearrangement uses TRBV4-1 and TRBJ2-7; 14 bases agree with TRBD2. The CDR3 is 16 residues long. Unmatched junction bases numbered 7, after V lost 2 bases and J lost 7 bases. The germline CDR1 and CDR2 sequences are MGHRA and YSYEKL.

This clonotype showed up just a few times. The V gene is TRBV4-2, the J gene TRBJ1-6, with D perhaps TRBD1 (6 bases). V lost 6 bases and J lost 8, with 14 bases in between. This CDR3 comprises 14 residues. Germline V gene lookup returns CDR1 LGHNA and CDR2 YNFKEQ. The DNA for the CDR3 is TGTGCCAGCAGTCACAGGGCCGGGGATTCACCCCTCCACTTT. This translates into CASSHRAGDSPLHF.

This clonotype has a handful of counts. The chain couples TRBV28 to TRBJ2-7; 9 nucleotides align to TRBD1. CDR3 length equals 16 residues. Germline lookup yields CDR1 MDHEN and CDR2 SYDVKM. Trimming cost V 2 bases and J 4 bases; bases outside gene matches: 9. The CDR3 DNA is TGTGCCAGCAGTTTAGGGGGGACAGGGTTTTTTTACGAGCAGTACTTC. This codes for CASSLGGTGFFYEQYF. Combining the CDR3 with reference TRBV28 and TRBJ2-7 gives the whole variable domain DVKVTQSSRYLVKRTGEKVFLECVQDMDHENMFWYRQDPGLGLRLIYFSYDVKMKEKGDIPEGYSVSREKKERFSLILESASTNQTSMYLCASSLGGTGFFYEQYFGPGTRLTVT.

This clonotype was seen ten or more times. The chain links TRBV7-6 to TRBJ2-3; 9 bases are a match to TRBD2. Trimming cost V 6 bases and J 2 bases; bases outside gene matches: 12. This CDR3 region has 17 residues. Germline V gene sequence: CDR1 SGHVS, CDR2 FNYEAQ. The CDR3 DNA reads TGTGCCAGCAGGTCCACTATAGCGGGGGACGTCACAGATACGCAGTATTTT. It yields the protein CASRSTIAGDVTDTQYF.

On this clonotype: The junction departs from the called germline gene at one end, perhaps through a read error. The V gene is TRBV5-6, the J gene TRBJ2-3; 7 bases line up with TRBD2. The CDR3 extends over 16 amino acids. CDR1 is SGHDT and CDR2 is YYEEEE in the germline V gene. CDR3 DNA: TGTGCCAGCAGCCCTGATGGCGGGGACTACACAGATACGCAGTTTTTT. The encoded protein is CASSPDGGDYTDTQFF. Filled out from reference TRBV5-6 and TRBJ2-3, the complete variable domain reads DAGVTQSPTHLIKTRGQQVTLRCSPKSGHDTVSWYQQALGQGPQFIFQYYEEEERQRGNFPDRFSGHQFPNYSSELNVNALLLGDSALYLCASSPDGGDYTDTQFFGPGTRLTVL.

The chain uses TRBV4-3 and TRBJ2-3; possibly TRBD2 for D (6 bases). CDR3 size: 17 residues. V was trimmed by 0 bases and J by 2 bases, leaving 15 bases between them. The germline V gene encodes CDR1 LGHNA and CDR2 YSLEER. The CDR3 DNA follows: TGCGCCAGCAGCCAAGAGGCAAGGCGGGGCTACACAGATACGCAGTATTTT. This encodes CASSQEARRGYTDTQYF.

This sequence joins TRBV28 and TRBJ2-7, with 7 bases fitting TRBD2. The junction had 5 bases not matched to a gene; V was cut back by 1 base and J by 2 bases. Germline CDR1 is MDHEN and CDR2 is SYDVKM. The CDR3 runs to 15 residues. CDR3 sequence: CASSLYPAGTYEQYF. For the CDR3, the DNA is TGTGCCAGCAGTTTATACCCAGCGGGAACCTACGAGCAGTACTTC.

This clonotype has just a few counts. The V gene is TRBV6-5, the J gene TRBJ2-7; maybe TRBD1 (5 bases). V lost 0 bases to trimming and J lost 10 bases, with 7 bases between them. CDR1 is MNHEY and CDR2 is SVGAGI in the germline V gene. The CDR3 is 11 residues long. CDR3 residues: CASSYSTVQYF. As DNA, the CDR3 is TGTGCCAGCAGTTACTCGACAGTCCAGTACTTC.

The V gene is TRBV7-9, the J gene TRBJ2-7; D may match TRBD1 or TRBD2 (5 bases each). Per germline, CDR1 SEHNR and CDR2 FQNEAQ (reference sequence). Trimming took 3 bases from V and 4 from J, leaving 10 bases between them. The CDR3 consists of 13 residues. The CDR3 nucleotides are TGTGCCAGCAGCTTTTTGGGGGAATACGAGCAGTACTTC. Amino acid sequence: CASSFLGEYEQYF.

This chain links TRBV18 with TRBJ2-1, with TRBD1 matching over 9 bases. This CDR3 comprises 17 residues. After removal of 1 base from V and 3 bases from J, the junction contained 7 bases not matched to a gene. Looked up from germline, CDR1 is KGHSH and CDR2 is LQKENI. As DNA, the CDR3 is TGTGCCAGCTCACCACGCTTTTCGGACAGGGGCTACAATGAGCAGTTCTTC. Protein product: CASSPRFSDRGYNEQFF.

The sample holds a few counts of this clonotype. The CDR3 DNA sequence: TGTGCCAGCAGTTTTTACAAGAACACTGAAGCTTTCTTT. Its protein product is CASSFYKNTEAFF. This chain joins TRBV28 and TRBJ1-1; D is undetermined. Germline V CDR1 and CDR2: MDHEN, SYDVKM. The CDR3 totals 13 residues. The V gene lost 3 bases and the J gene lost 1 base, with 6 bases spanning the gap.

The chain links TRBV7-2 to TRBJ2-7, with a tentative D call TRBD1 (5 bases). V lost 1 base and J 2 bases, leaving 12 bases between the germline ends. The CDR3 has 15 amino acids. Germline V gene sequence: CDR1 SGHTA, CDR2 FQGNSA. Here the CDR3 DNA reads TGTGCCAGCAGCTTAGGAAGGACACTGACCTACGAGCAGTACTTC. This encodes CASSLGRTLTYEQYF.

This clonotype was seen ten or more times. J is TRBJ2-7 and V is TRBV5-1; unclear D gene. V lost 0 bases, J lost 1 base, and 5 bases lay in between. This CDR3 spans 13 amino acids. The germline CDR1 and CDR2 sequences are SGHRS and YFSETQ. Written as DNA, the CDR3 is TGCGCCAGCAGCTTGGATCAGTCCTACGAGCAGTACTTC. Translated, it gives CASSLDQSYEQYF.

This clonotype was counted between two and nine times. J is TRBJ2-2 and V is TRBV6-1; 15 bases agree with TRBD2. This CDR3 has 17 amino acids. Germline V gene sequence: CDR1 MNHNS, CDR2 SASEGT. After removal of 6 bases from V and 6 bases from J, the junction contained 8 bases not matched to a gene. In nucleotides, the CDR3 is TGTGCCAGCAGACGCCCGGGACTAGCGGGAGGTGCCGGGGAGCTGTTTTTT. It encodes CASRRPGLAGGAGELFF.

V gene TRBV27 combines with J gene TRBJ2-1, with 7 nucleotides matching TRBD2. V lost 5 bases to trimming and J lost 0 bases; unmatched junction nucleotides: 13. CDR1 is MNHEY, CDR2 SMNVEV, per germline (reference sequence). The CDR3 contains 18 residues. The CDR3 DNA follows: TGTGCCAGCAGTCCCCGGGGGGAAGCGGGGTACTCCTACAATGAGCAGTTCTTC. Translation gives CASSPRGEAGYSYNEQFF.

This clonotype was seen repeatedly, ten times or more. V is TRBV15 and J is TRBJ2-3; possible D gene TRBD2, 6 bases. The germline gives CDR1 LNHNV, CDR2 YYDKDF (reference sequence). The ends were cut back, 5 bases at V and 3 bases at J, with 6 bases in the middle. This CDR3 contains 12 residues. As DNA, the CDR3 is TGTGCCACCAGCGCGGGGACAGATACGCAGTATTTT. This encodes CATSAGTDTQYF.

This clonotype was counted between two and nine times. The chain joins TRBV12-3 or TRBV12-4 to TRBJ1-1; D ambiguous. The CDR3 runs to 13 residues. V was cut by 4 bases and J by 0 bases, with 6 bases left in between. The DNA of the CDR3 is TGTGCCAGCAGTTCCCAGCTGAACACTGAAGCTTTCTTT. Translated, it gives CASSSQLNTEAFF.

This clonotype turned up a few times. The CDR3 DNA reads as TGCAGTGCTAGAGATTTCGTAGCAGGGACCTACGAGCAGTACTTC. Translating it yields CSARDFVAGTYEQYF. The chain is built from TRBV20-1 and TRBJ2-7; D might be TRBD1 (5 bases). CDR3 length: 15 amino acids. V was cut by 0 bases and J by 2 bases, with 14 bases left in between. Germline values: CDR1 DFQATT, CDR2 SNEGSKA (reference sequence).

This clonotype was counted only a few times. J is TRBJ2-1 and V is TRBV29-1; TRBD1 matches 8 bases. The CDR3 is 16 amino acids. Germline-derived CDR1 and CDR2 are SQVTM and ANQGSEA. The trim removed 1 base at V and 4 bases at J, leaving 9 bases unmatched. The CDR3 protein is CSVEAPGTGVYNEQFF. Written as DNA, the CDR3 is TGCAGCGTTGAAGCCCCCGGGACAGGCGTGTACAATGAGCAGTTCTTC.

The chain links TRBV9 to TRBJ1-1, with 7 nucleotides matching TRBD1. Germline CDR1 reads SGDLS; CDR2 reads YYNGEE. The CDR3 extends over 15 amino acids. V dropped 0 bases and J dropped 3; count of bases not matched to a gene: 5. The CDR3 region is CASSVAPGGDTEAFF. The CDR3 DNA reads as TGTGCCAGCAGCGTAGCACCAGGGGGGGACACTGAAGCTTTCTTT.

CDR3 sequence (DNA): TGTGCCAGCAGCTTTGGGGGTAGTACTAATGAAAAACTGTTTTTT. Translating gives CASSFGGSTNEKLFF. This chain joins TRBV7-2 and TRBJ1-4; D possibly corresponds to TRBD1 (5 bases). Trimming removed 3 bases from V and 2 bases from J, with 10 bases in between. Looked up from germline, CDR1 is SGHTA and CDR2 is FQGNSA. The CDR3 length is 15 residues.

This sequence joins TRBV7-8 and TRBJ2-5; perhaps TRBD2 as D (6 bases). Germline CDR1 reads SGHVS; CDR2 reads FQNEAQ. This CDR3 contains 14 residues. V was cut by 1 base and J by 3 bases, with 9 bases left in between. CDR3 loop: CASSLGVAEETQYF. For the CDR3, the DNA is TGTGCCAGCAGCTTAGGGGTAGCGGAAGAGACCCAGTACTTC.